Shown below are 13 T cell receptor beta chains from a single sample sequenced in a study of control samples from healthy donors and cancer patients. Clones were read by immunoSEQ multiplex PCR, and TCRdb kept only the in-frame ones, dropping some. The sample has approximately 82,000 clones, 93% seen once. Sequenced: PBMCs. The origin of the receptors is a woman aged 40 to 50 with lung cancer.

This rearrangement joins TRBV3-1 (or the pseudogene TRBV3-2) to TRBJ1-4; 7 bases are a match to TRBD1. The CDR3 length is 14 residues. Germline V gene lookup returns CDR1 LGHDT and CDR2 YNNKEL (reference sequence). The V segment lost 7 bases and the J segment 8 bases; nucleotides outside the gene matches: 10. The CDR3 sequence is CASNPSGGEEKLFF. The CDR3 region has the DNA TGTGCCAGCAACCCCTCAGGGGGAGAAGAAAAACTGTTTTTT.

The gene calls are TRBV29-1 and TRBJ1-1; the D gene is possibly TRBD1 (6 bases). Germline values: CDR1 SQVTM, CDR2 ANQGSEA. Trimming stripped 6 bases from V and 7 bases from J, with 18 bases between. CDR3 size: 13 residues. This CDR3 reads CSVTKGGPGEAFF. The CDR3 nucleotides read TGCAGCGTGACAAAGGGGGGCCCTGGTGAAGCTTTCTTT.

V is TRBV24-1 and J is TRBJ1-2, with D unresolved. Trimming shortened V by 8 bases and J by 4 bases, and 10 bases separated the two germline ends. Germline lookup yields CDR1 KGHDR and CDR2 SFDVKD. CDR3 length: 12 residues. CDR3 loop: CATTTAVYGYTF. The CDR3 nucleotides are TGTGCCACCACAACCGCTGTCTATGGCTACACCTTC.

This chain uses TRBV28 with TRBJ1-1; D is possibly TRBD1 (6 bases). This CDR3 has 14 residues. Deletions cut 7 bases from V and 1 base from J, with 13 bases between. Per the germline V gene, CDR1 is MDHEN and CDR2 is SYDVKM. In DNA form, the CDR3 reads TGTGCCAGCATGTTCCAGGGGTGGAACACTGAAGCTTTCTTT. Protein: CASMFQGWNTEAFF.

V usage is TRBV7-9 and J usage is TRBJ2-1; D is ambiguous. CDR3 size: 12 residues. The V gene lost 6 bases and the J gene lost 7 bases, with 10 bases spanning the gap. Per the germline V gene, CDR1 is SEHNR and CDR2 is FQNEAQ (reference sequence). Here the CDR3 reads CASRSTGNEQFF. CDR3 DNA: TGTGCCAGCAGATCGACCGGGAATGAGCAGTTCTTC.

The CDR3 here is CASSYSIDTEAFF. CDR3 bases: TGTGCCAGCAGTTACTCGATCGACACTGAAGCTTTCTTT. The rearrangement links TRBV6-5 to TRBJ1-1, with D unresolved. The germline V gene has CDR1 MNHEY and CDR2 SVGAGI. With 0 bases removed from V and 3 bases from J, the gap between germline ends came to 5 bases. This CDR3 spans 13 amino acids.

The chain joins TRBV3-1 (or the pseudogene TRBV3-2) to TRBJ2-3; D may be TRBD2 (5 bases). Germline values: CDR1 LGHDT, CDR2 YNNKEL (reference sequence). The CDR3 spans 15 residues. V dropped 1 base and J dropped 8 bases, with 16 bases sitting between them. CDR3 sequence (DNA): TGTGCCAGCAGCCAAGCCGGGGAGACACGAGGTACGCAGTATTTT. Protein sequence: CASSQAGETRGTQYF.

This chain connects TRBV29-1 to TRBJ1-2, with a tentative D call TRBD1 (5 bases). V lost 6 bases to trimming and J lost 1 base, with 12 bases between them. The CDR3 is 13 residues long. Germline assignment: CDR1 SQVTM and CDR2 ANQGSEA. The CDR3 here is CSVELGGNYGYTF. In DNA, the CDR3 is TGCAGCGTGGAGCTTGGGGGTAACTATGGCTACACCTTC.

The chain has TRBV3-1 (or the pseudogene TRBV3-2) and TRBJ2-1; D is ambiguous. Germline lookup yields CDR1 LGHDT and CDR2 YNNKEL (reference sequence). V lost 0 bases and J 3 bases, leaving 9 bases between the germline ends. The CDR3 sequence is 15 residues long. DNA of the CDR3: TGTGCCAGCAGCCAAGACAGGACCAACTACAATGAGCAGTTCTTC. Amino acids: CASSQDRTNYNEQFF.

The V gene is TRBV19, the J gene TRBJ1-1; tentatively, D is TRBD1 (6 bases). Germline V gives CDR1 LNHDA, CDR2 SQIVND (reference sequence). V shed 3 bases and J shed 10 bases, with 12 bases lying between them. The CDR3 runs to 12 residues. CDR3 amino acids: CASSMRGARAFF. The DNA for the CDR3 is TGTGCCAGTAGTATGCGGGGGGCGAGAGCTTTCTTT.

This chain connects TRBV4-1 to TRBJ1-2, with D hard to call. The germline V gene has CDR1 MGHRA and CDR2 YSYEKL. The V end lost 0 bases, the J end lost 3 bases, and 8 bases lay between the germline ends. The CDR3 extends over 14 amino acids. The DNA of the CDR3 is TGCGCCAGCAGCCAAGATTGGCAGGACTATGGCTACACCTTC. It yields the protein CASSQDWQDYGYTF.

This clone was detected a few times. The chain joins TRBV5-8 to TRBJ1-5, with 10 nucleotides matching TRBD1. The CDR3 extends over 14 amino acids. Germline-derived CDR1 and CDR2 are SGHTS and YDEGEE. V gave up 3 bases and J gave up 6 bases; unmatched junction bases: 3. The CDR3 here is CASSSGTGVQPQHF. The CDR3 DNA sequence: TGTGCCAGCAGCTCCGGGACAGGGGTTCAGCCCCAGCATTTT.

The chain carries TRBV19 and TRBJ2-7; D tentatively fits TRBD1 or TRBD2 (6 bases each). The ends were cut back, 3 bases at V and 2 bases at J, with 14 bases in the middle. The germline V gene has CDR1 LNHDA and CDR2 SQIVND (reference sequence). The CDR3 is 15 amino acids. The CDR3 protein is CASSIIRGAAYEQYF. CDR3 DNA sequence: TGTGCCAGTAGTATTATAAGGGGGGCCGCCTACGAGCAGTACTTC.